Described below is a single T cell receptor beta chain sequence and its context. The target antigen is unknown. With autoimmune disease history or systemic immunosuppression, patients were excluded. Researchers took blood at baseline, on cycle 4 day 1, and on cycle 7 day 1. The data belong to a study of OX40 agonist ivuxolimab in advanced cancers. Data came from immunoSEQ multiplex PCR; TCRdb stores just in-frame clones and leaves some out. Of some 39,000 clones in the sample, 88% are singletons; the top ten hold approximately 12%. This CDR3 is built from 14 residues. The V and J ends lost 1 base and 2 bases respectively, with 6 bases between them. Per the germline V gene, CDR1 is SGHVS and CDR2 is FQNEAQ. Notes on the study in general: Expanded clones were, on average, more numerous among CD8+ T cells than CD4+.

The specimen comprised CD4+ or CD8+ T cells sorted from blood, sampled in a trial of the OX40 agonist ivuxolimab. J is TRBJ1-5 and V is TRBV7-8; D remains ambiguous. This TCR was sampled from an adult with an advanced solid tumor such as melanoma, head and neck, liver or kidney cancer. The CDR3 spells CASSLVLGNQPQHF. The CDR3 region has the DNA TGTGCCAGCAGCTTAGTTTTGGGCAATCAGCCCCAGCATTTT.